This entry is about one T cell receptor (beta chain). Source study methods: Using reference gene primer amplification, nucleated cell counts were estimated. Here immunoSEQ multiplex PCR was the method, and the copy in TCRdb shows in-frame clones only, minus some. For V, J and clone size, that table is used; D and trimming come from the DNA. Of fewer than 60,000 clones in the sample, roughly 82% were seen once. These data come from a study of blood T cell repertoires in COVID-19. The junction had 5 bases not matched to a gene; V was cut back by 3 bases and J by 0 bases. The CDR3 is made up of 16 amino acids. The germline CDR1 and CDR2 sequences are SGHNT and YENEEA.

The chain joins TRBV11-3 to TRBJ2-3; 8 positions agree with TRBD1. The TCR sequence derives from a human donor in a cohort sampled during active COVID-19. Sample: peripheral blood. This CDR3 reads CASSFDRGSSTDTQYF. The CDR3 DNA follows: TGTGCCAGCAGCTTTGACAGGGGATCTAGCACAGATACGCAGTATTTT.